This T cell receptor (beta chain) was profiled in a study of cytomegalovirus exposure and HLA in healthy donors (dated by TCRdb to about 2017). About the study as a whole: An earlier analysis of several hundred of the donors reported more than 250 Gb of sequence data and some 100 million unique TCR beta sequences from roughly 200 million T cells. An early release that covered approximately 600 HLA-typed donors contained about 290 gigabases of sequencing data and tens of millions of unique TCR sequences. Of the 398 genotyped donors, roughly 80% were placed in the genetic ancestry cluster associated with self-reported Caucasian donors. The aim of the study was to test whether cataloging public T cell receptors could identify signatures of past pathogen exposure. The study profiled the T cell repertoires of 500 to 800 subjects by immunosequencing and related them to cytomegalovirus serostatus. A separate validation cohort of some 130 different subjects was used in addition to the 666-subject first cohort. To predict cytomegalovirus infection status, the study brought together high-throughput TCR immunosequencing, statistical association of individual TCRs with disease status, and machine learning. In a later analysis, previously published TCR beta repertoires from hundreds of donors were re-analyzed and high-resolution HLA genotyping was added so that TCR occurrence patterns could be studied. Rather than using new phenotypic data, the later analysis identified candidate immune exposures from TCR beta sequences and from how often those sequences occurred across donors. In an earlier analysis of roughly 540 of the donors, high-throughput TCR beta sequencing was used to judge whether each TCR beta V gene segment behaved as functional or pseudogenic. Donor age, sex, ethnicity and CMV serostatus were compiled alongside the repertoire data. A later genetic analysis used genome-wide SNP genotypes for about 65% of the 666 donors, treating that subset as a discovery cohort. Every discovery cohort repertoire had been produced on one sequencing platform. Class I and class II HLA loci were covered by the typing at four-digit resolution. Typing coverage differed by locus: A, B, C, DRB1 and DQB1 were typed in roughly 620-630 donors, DQA1 in roughly 510, DPA1 in 606, and DPB1 in roughly 470. Roughly five DR-DQ haplotypes were handled as single units for association and clustering because linkage in the cohort was strong. Across 398 genotyped donors of the cohort, an average of about 240,000 unique TCR beta nucleotide sequences per donor were sequenced, and roughly a sixth of those sequences were non-productive. The full study reports these points: In vitro tests confirmed that a few of the cytomegalovirus-associated TCR beta chains recognize cytomegalovirus antigens. Specific HLA alleles were associated with over 15,000 TCR beta sequences at a false discovery rate of 0.05 in a later analysis. Several of the top co-occurrence clusters appeared to be linked to parvovirus B19, influenza, CMV and Epstein-Barr virus, according to a later analysis. Most CMV-associated TCR beta chains appeared to be HLA-restricted in a later analysis, and the HLA associations seemed to be driven largely by CMV exposure. Because HLA typing was missing for some donors at each locus, association tests included only the typed subset. The earlier analysis of approximately 590 of the donors excluded fewer than 20 rarely observed V segments, including chromosome 9 orphons, because counts were too low. V-gene and J-gene trimming of TCR beta chains was associated with a missense DCLRE1C variant in a later genetic analysis, and the association was replicated in an independent cohort. Most TCR sequences were seen in very few donors, while some public TCRs were found in many individuals. In a later analysis, the rate of TCR association differed among HLA loci, with DRB1 alleles having the most associated TCRs and HLA-C alleles having the fewest. The classifier was reported to diagnose cytomegalovirus status with high specificity and sensitivity in both the original cohort and the validation cohort. An earlier analysis of 587 of the donors showed that most TCR beta V segments appeared in productive rearrangements either about 90% or about 30% of the time, which broadly matched IMGT annotations. A cluster of highly shared sequence variants was judged likely to be a technical artifact of the sequencing pipeline. Assigning TCR associations to individual alleles was difficult when HLA alleles, especially DR and DQ, strongly co-occurred. The study gave a list of about 170 TCR beta chains associated with cytomegalovirus. Some IMGT-functional V segments, including TRBV6-2 and TRBV6-3, could not be told apart with the 87-base-pair reads, so those segments were excluded. In a later genetic analysis, fewer N-insertions in productive TCRs were reported among donors in an Asian-associated ancestry cluster than the roughly 700-donor mean. Linkage disequilibrium might explain the correlated functional status among segregating V segments, but an unknown experimental factor could not be ruled out. This cohort had only TCR beta chains sequenced, and the lack of alpha or paired-chain data limited which features could be detected. CMV serostatus was the only immune exposure information available for the cohort. In a later analysis, HLA-associated TCR beta chains showed more clonal expansion and lower generation probabilities than non-associated chains that were equally common. It was suggested by the authors that the approach could potentially be generalized to other disease states and immunological phenotypes. Presence/absence analyses assumed roughly uniform sequencing depth across donors, an assumption that may not hold. A further reported finding was that TCR beta sequences accurately predicted the HLA-A and HLA-B alleles for most subjects in the first cohort.

In total, roughly 710 healthy bone marrow donors made up the cohort. At the time of sampling, every cohort member was nominally healthy, though immune exposures that went unrecorded were likely present. The donor was CMV seronegative and was included in the group of a few hundred seronegative cohort members. A peripheral blood sample was collected from each donor, and TCR beta sequencing was performed on peripheral blood mononuclear cells. Genomic DNA was extracted from the blood cell samples with the Qiagen DNeasy Blood Extraction Kit. In regard to this clone: Its antigen specificity is not known. Qualities for individual bases were not recorded, and no much larger clone is one base off.

The method was the immunoSEQ multiplex PCR assay. The multiplex PCR relied on a mix of 60 forward primers for TCR Vbeta segments and 13 reverse primers for TCR Jbeta segments. Amplification of the CDR3 region of rearranged TCR beta genes was performed with a multiplex PCR assay on genomic DNA. On the Illumina HiSeq System, the amplified TCR beta libraries were sequenced as 87-base-pair reads. In the source study's methods: Across the 670 or so repertoires, a later analysis counted tens of millions of unique TCR beta chains, approximately 10 million of which were shared by at least two donors. To remove PCR and sequencing errors, raw reads were error-corrected and collapsed into unique sequences using a nearest-neighbor algorithm that merged closely related sequences. CDR3 sequences were aligned to IMGT reference sequences to assign V, D and J gene segments. For a sequence to be retained, at least a six-nucleotide match to both a V gene segment and a J gene segment was required. Rearrangements were called productive when the CDR3 lacked stop codons and stayed in frame with V and J; all others were non-productive. CDR3 was defined according to IMGT convention as the region running from the second conserved V-encoded cysteine to the conserved J-encoded phenylalanine. The earlier analysis of roughly 590 of the donors excluded sequences that lacked an unambiguous match to a single V gene segment. In an earlier analysis of approximately 550 of the donors, V segments were called functional above 56.7% productive rearrangements and were called segregating when the between-donor standard deviation exceeded 5%. A statistical classification framework was developed to diagnose cytomegalovirus status using the catalog of TCR beta chain sequences. A later analysis assigned V and J genes by comparing TCR nucleotide sequences with IMGT/GENE-DB human TR gene sequences. A later analysis assigned CDR3 sequences and most-parsimonious VDJ recombination scenarios with the TCRdist pipeline. In a later analysis, each TCR beta chain was defined by its CDR3 amino acid sequence together with its V-gene family, and reads lacking a unique V-gene family were excluded. In a later analysis, around 600 highly shared, low-generation-probability nucleotide sequences were removed to address suspected cross-contamination and a sequencing artifact. A later analysis calculated a clonal expansion index for each public chain from normalized within-repertoire ranks of inferred template counts. In a later analysis, generation probabilities were computed using a VDJ recombination model fitted to out-of-frame rearrangements, and the results were checked against IGoR. A later analysis scored TCR-TCR, TCR-HLA and TCR-CMV co-occurrence with hypergeometric tests, applying a repertoire-size bias correction to TCR pairs. In a later analysis, false discovery rates were estimated by permuting HLA or CMV assignments 20 times. In a later analysis, co-occurring TCRs were grouped with DBSCAN, and TCRdist sequence similarity was added when clustering was performed within HLA-allele-positive subsets. Co-occurrence clustering excluded repertoires with fewer than 30,000 or more than 120,000 public chains, plus five with anomalous nucleotide sharing. The table comes from immuneACCESS by way of TCRdb, which keeps in-frame sequences with V and J called. Part of the clones is missing from these tables; in studies checked, under half for an unresolved V gene and the rest for unknown reasons. V and J calls and clone size come straight from that table; D and trimming were deduced from the DNA. Across this sample there are approximately 120,000 clones, with approximately 80% seen only once. The ten largest clones represent about 3.5% of the sample.

Its CDR3 holds 14 amino acids, cysteine through phenylalanine. CDR3 DNA only is kept here, 42 bases in frame from base 1. The germline V gene provides CDR1 SGHRS and CDR2 YFSETQ. V and J are trimmed by 4 bases and 6 bases, and the gene matches miss 7 bases of the junction. This sequence originates from a man aged 35-49 years in good health and CMV-seronegative. Sequenced sample: PBMCs. This sequence uses TRBV5-1 and TRBJ2-5, and 9 junctional nucleotides match TRBD1. The CDR3 loop reads CASSLGQGGKTQYF. The base sequence is TGCGCCAGCAGCCTGGGACAGGGAGGAAAGACCCAGTACTTC. With the portions outside the CDR3 filled from the reference TRBV5-1 and TRBJ2-5 genes, the complete variable region becomes KAGVTQTPRYLIKTRGQQVTLSCSPISGHRSVSWYQQTPGQGLQFLFEYFSETQRNKGNFPGRFSGRQFSNSRSEMNVSTLELGDSALYLCASSLGQGGKTQYFGPGTRLLVL.